Listed below are T cell receptor beta chains from one sample, sequenced in a study of blood T cells in healthy people across ages. MiXCR was run by TCRdb on the 5' RACE reads, yielding one entry per CDR3 protein. Here the sample spans about 1.4 million distinct CDR3 sequences, roughly 64% being singletons. Material: blood. Receptors were obtained from a young man in good health. CDR3s include the opening cysteine and the closing phenylalanine or tryptophan. The D gene is left open where the match is weak. Expanded clones are given a class, and other clones once, few, many or no size at all.

cdr3_aa cdr3_nt d_call clone_size j_call v_call
CASSVYSRLLDEKLFF TGCGCCAGCAGCGTCTACAGTCGGCTCTTAGACGAAAAACTGTTTTTT NA NA TRBJ1-4 TRBV5-1
CAISEGAPGRNDNEQYF TGTGCCATCAGTGAGGGAGCGCCGGGACGCAATGACAATGAGCAGTACTTC NA once TRBJ2-7 TRBV10-3
CAISGSKQLRDTQYF TGTGCCATCAGTGGGTCGAAGCAGCTCAGGGATACGCAGTATTTT NA NA TRBJ2-3 TRBV10-3
CASSPGQGTTGAFF TGCGCCAGCAGCCCCGGACAGGGGACAACGGGAGCTTTCTTT TRBD1 NA TRBJ1-1 TRBV5-1
CASSLRAGGPRTDTQYF TGTGCCAGCAGCTTAAGAGCGGGGGGGCCCCGCACAGATACGCAGTATTTT TRBD2 NA TRBJ2-3 TRBV7-2
CASSYPAGAEQFF TGTGCCAGCAGTTACCCGGCGGGGGCTGAGCAGTTCTTC NA once TRBJ2-1 TRBV6-2/TRBV6-3
CASSSTEVYEQYF TGTGCCAGCAGTTCCACGGAGGTGTACGAGCAGTACTTC NA few TRBJ2-7 TRBV12-3/TRBV12-4
CASSPSPSTGEQYF TGTGCCAGCAGCCCAAGCCCCTCCACGGGTGAGCAGTACTTC NA NA TRBJ2-5 TRBV7-2
CASSLDGPVYGYTF TGTGCCAGCAGCTTAGATGGGCCTGTCTATGGCTACACCTTC NA few TRBJ1-2 TRBV11-2
CASTPPGGNGDEQFF TGTGCCAGCACCCCCCCAGGGGGGAACGGCGATGAGCAGTTCTTC NA NA TRBJ2-1 TRBV28
CASSESQHRDREYNEQYF TGTGCCAGCAGTGAATCCCAACACCGGGACAGGGAATACAATGAGCAGTACTTC TRBD1 NA TRBJ2-7 TRBV25-1
CASSSGTSGDRETQYF TGCGCCAGCAGCTCCGGGACTAGCGGAGATCGCGAGACCCAGTACTTC TRBD2 NA TRBJ2-5 TRBV5-1
CASSLDPGSDTQYF TGTGCCAGCAGCTTGGATCCGGGGTCAGATACGCAGTATTTT NA NA TRBJ2-3 TRBV5-5
CASSSLDRGPKQETQYF TGTGCCAGCAGTTCCCTAGACAGGGGACCGAAACAAGAGACCCAGTACTTC TRBD1 NA TRBJ2-5 TRBV28
CASSEGTSGANEQFF TGTGCCAGCAGTGAGGGAACTAGCGGGGCCAATGAGCAGTTCTTC TRBD2 few TRBJ2-1 TRBV6-4
CASSYSGAGSYEQYF TGTGCCAGCAGTTACTCGGGGGCTGGCTCCTACGAGCAGTACTTC NA NA TRBJ2-7 TRBV6-6
CASTPEFRTGTYEQYF TGTGCCAGCACCCCCGAGTTCCGGACAGGGACCTACGAGCAGTACTTC TRBD1 NA TRBJ2-7 TRBV28
CASSQDRGAGGINEQYF TGCGCCAGCAGCCAAGATCGTGGAGCGGGAGGGATCAATGAGCAGTACTTC TRBD2 NA TRBJ2-5 TRBV4-1
CSARTGHAYEQYF TGCAGTGCTAGAACCGGGCATGCCTACGAGCAGTACTTC NA NA TRBJ2-7 TRBV20-1
CAITSGGLAGVEQYF TGTGCCATCACCTCTGGGGGACTAGCGGGAGTCGAGCAGTACTTC TRBD2 NA TRBJ2-7 TRBV10-3
CASTQFTDTQYF TGTGCCAGCACCCAATTTACAGATACGCAGTATTTT NA NA TRBJ2-3 TRBV2
CASRAGQGSDEQYF TGTGCCAGCAGGGCCGGACAGGGTAGCGACGAGCAGTACTTC TRBD1 NA TRBJ2-7 TRBV6-2/TRBV6-3
CAKATGTSGSTDTQYF TGTGCCAAGGCAACCGGGACCTCAGGGAGCACAGATACGCAGTATTTT NA NA TRBJ2-3 TRBV30
CASNRGGSETQYF TGTGCCAGCAATCGGGGGGGATCTGAGACCCAGTACTTC TRBD2 NA TRBJ2-5 TRBV12-3/TRBV12-4
CASSNTGGSSYEQYF TGTGCCAGCAGCAATACAGGGGGCTCTTCCTACGAGCAGTACTTC TRBD1 NA TRBJ2-7 TRBV3-1
CACSGGYNQPQHF TGCGCCTGTTCCGGGGGCTACAATCAGCCCCAGCATTTT NA NA TRBJ1-5 TRBV10-2
CSVGVIDRVEGTSVGEQFF TGCAGCGTTGGGGTGATCGACAGGGTGGAAGGGACTAGCGTAGGTGAGCAGTTCTTC TRBD2 NA TRBJ2-1 TRBV29-1
CSARDTYTGAGDDEQFF TGCAGTGCTAGAGACACATATACAGGGGCTGGCGACGATGAGCAGTTCTTC TRBD1 once TRBJ2-1 TRBV20-1
CASSQAQGIGGNTIYF TGCGCCAGCAGCCAAGCACAGGGGATTGGTGGAAACACCATATATTTT TRBD1 NA TRBJ1-3 TRBV4-1
CATSRDGGGTYEQYF TGTGCCACCAGCAGAGATGGTGGCGGAACCTACGAGCAGTACTTC NA NA TRBJ2-7 TRBV15
CASSPRDRVGSYGYTF TGCGCCAGCAGCCCCCGGGACAGGGTCGGAAGCTATGGCTACACCTTC TRBD1 NA TRBJ1-2 TRBV5-1
CASSHTGADTQYF TGTGCCAGCAGCCACACAGGGGCAGATACGCAGTATTTT TRBD1 NA TRBJ2-3 TRBV5-6
CASRVGGLPYEQYF TGTGCCAGCAGGGTAGGGGGCCTTCCCTACGAGCAGTACTTC TRBD1 NA TRBJ2-7 TRBV28
CASSQGIAGGNNEQFF TGTGCCAGCAGCCAAGGGATAGCGGGAGGCAACAATGAGCAGTTCTTC TRBD2 NA TRBJ2-1 TRBV3-1
CASSQALLRQGDNNEQFF TGTGCCAGCAGCCAAGCCCTCCTTAGACAGGGAGACAACAATGAGCAGTTCTTC TRBD1 NA TRBJ2-1 TRBV3-1
CAISKGNQPQHF TGTGCCATCAGTAAGGGCAATCAGCCCCAGCATTTT NA NA TRBJ1-5 TRBV10-3
CAISLAGASYEQYF TGTGCCATCAGTCTAGCAGGGGCAAGCTACGAGCAGTACTTC NA NA TRBJ2-7 TRBV10-3
CASSPVGFDEQFF TGTGCCAGCTCACCGGTTGGGTTCGATGAGCAGTTCTTC NA NA TRBJ2-1 TRBV18
CSVVPSWGYEQYF TGCAGCGTTGTCCCTAGCTGGGGGTACGAGCAGTACTTC NA few TRBJ2-7 TRBV29-1
CASSFRGGGNTIYF TGTGCCAGCAGCTTCCGGGGTGGTGGAAACACCATATATTTT NA NA TRBJ1-3 TRBV5-6
CASVKGPSSGANVLTF TGTGCCAGCGTCAAAGGGCCATCTTCTGGGGCCAACGTCCTGACTTTC NA NA TRBJ2-6 TRBV7-9
CASSLSHRSNQPQHF TGTGCCAGCAGTTTGTCCCACAGGAGCAATCAGCCCCAGCATTTT NA few TRBJ1-5 TRBV12-3/TRBV12-4
CASSPGQPGPYEQYF TGTGCCAGCAGCCCCGGACAGCCCGGGCCCTACGAGCAGTACTTC NA NA TRBJ2-7 TRBV7-2
CSVSPGSTHEQYF TGCAGCGTTTCGCCGGGATCAACCCACGAGCAGTACTTC NA few TRBJ2-7 TRBV29-1
CASSQDWSGGEANVLTF TGTGCCAGCAGCCAAGATTGGAGCGGGGGAGAGGCCAACGTCCTGACTTTC TRBD2 NA TRBJ2-6 TRBV3-1